This T cell receptor (beta chain) appears in the sequencing data of a study of cytomegalovirus exposure and HLA in healthy donors. The method was immunoSEQ multiplex PCR; TCRdb's version includes in-frame clones alone and lacks a portion of them. The sample includes about 160,000 clones, roughly 90% of them seen just once. Germline V CDR1 and CDR2: LGHNA, YSLEER. This CDR3 has 15 amino acids. Trimming pared 4 bases from V and 2 bases from J, leaving 12 bases between. This receptor was obtained from a woman under 30 in good health and CMV-seronegative. V is TRBV4-3 and J is TRBJ2-1; D is perhaps TRBD2 (6 bases). Sample: PBMCs. The CDR3 sequence: CASSRRAGPYNEQFF. The CDR3 DNA reads as TGCGCCAGCAGCCGGCGGGCGGGACCCTACAATGAGCAGTTCTTC.